A single sample is the source of the 5 T cell receptor beta chains below, sequenced in a study of CD8 T cells in ankylosing spondylitis. TCRdb analysed the 5' RACE reads with MiXCR anew, one entry per CDR3 protein. The table records tens of thousands of distinct CDR3 sequences, under 30% of them present only once. Specimen: blood, either unsorted or a sorted T cell fraction (not recorded which). Receptors originate from a male donor with ankylosing spondylitis or in good health (not recorded which).

V is TRBV25-1 and J is TRBJ2-7; the match to TRBD1 covers 8 bases. CDR3 size: 14 residues. V was pared by 6 bases and J by 3 bases, with 7 bases of the junction left unmatched. CDR1 is MGHDK, CDR2 SYGVNS, per germline. DNA of the CDR3: TGTGCCAGCAGCGACAGGGGTCTTCTCTACGAGCAGTACTTC. Protein: CASSDRGLLYEQYF.

V gene TRBV7-2 combines with J gene TRBJ2-2; D gene unclear. The V end was cut by 0 bases, the J end by 5 bases, with 10 bases between. The CDR3 extends over 15 amino acids. Germline-derived CDR1 and CDR2 are SGHTA and FQGNSA. The CDR3 loop is CASSLAVRPTGELFF. CDR3 DNA: TGTGCCAGCAGCTTAGCGGTGAGGCCTACCGGGGAGCTGTTTTTT.

This clonotype was observed a handful of times. The rearrangement joins TRBV5-1 to TRBJ2-1, with 8 positions matching TRBD1. The CDR3 covers 17 residues. V gave up 0 bases and J gave up 16 bases; unmatched junction bases: 21. The germline CDR1 and CDR2 sequences are SGHRS and YFSETQ. In DNA form, the CDR3 reads TGCGCCAGCAGCTTGGCTTACAGAAGACAGGGGTCCGAGGCAGGCTTCTTC. Protein: CASSLAYRRQGSEAGFF.

This chain links TRBV5-1 with TRBJ2-4, with TRBD1 identical over 11 bases. Germline lookup yields CDR1 SGHRS and CDR2 YFSETQ. The V and J ends lost 4 bases and 9 bases, in that order; junction bases with no gene match: 12. CDR3 size: 16 residues. CDR3 in DNA: TGCGCCAGCAGCCCAAATCTCGGACAGGGGGCTAGCATTCAGTACTTC. Translating it yields CASSPNLGQGASIQYF. The whole variable domain, filled in from reference TRBV5-1 and TRBJ2-4, reads KAGVTQTPRYLIKTRGQQVTLSCSPISGHRSVSWYQQTPGQGLQFLFEYFSETQRNKGNFPGRFSGRQFSNSRSEMNVSTLELGDSALYLCASSPNLGQGASIQYFGAGTRLSVL.

The chain recombines TRBV4-2 with TRBJ2-5, with 14 bases that match TRBD2. The CDR3 consists of 20 residues. Losses at the gene ends were 0 bases for V and 3 bases for J; bases not matched to a gene: 12. The germline CDR1 and CDR2 sequences are LGHNA and YNFKEQ. DNA of the CDR3: TGTGCCAGCAGCCAAGAGGTAGTAGGGACTAGCGGGAGAGGGGAAGAGACCCAGTACTTC. Protein: CASSQEVVGTSGRGEETQYF.